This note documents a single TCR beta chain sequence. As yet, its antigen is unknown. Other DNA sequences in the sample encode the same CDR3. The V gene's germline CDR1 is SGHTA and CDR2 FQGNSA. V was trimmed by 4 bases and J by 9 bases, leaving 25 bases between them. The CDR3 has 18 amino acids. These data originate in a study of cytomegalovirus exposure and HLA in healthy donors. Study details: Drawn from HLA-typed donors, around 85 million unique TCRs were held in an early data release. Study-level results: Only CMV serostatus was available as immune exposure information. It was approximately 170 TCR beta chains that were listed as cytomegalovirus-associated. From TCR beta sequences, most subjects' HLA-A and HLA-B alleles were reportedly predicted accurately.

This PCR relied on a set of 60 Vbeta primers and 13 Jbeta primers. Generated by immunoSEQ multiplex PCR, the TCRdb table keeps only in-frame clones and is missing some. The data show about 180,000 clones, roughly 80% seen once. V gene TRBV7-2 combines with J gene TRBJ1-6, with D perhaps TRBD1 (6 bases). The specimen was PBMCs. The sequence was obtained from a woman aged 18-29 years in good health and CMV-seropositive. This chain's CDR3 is CASSSSGYVGQGISPLHF. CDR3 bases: TGTGCCAGCAGCTCTAGCGGATACGTCGGGCAGGGGATTTCACCCCTCCACTTT.